A selection of T cell receptor beta chains follows, all from one sample in a study of Ad26.COV2.S vaccination and SARS-CoV-2 variants. Assay: immunoSEQ multiplex PCR; the TCRdb copy retains only in-frame clones and omits some. The sample has nearly 400,000 clones, about 89% seen once. The specimen comprised peripheral blood, sampled in a trial of Ad26.COV2.S vaccine versus placebo. The receptors originated from a person between 18 and 60 years old who received the Ad26.COV2.S COVID-19 vaccine or a placebo. Both conserved end residues are part of each CDR3. The D gene is left open where the match is weak. Rows may omit the clone size; those that give it use once, few, many or a size class.

d_call: -; j_call: TRBJ1-5; clone_size: -; v_call: TRBV21-1; cdr3_nt: TGTGCCAGCAGGATGCAAGGGACAGGATATCAGCCCCAGCATTTT; cdr3_aa: CASRMQGTGYQPQHF
d_call: TRBD1; j_call: TRBJ2-4; clone_size: -; v_call: TRBV10-1; cdr3_nt: TGCGCCCACAGGGGGCGCGTCAAAAACATTCAGTACTTC; cdr3_aa: CAHRGRVKNIQYF
d_call: -; j_call: TRBJ2-2; clone_size: few; v_call: TRBV7-2; cdr3_nt: TGTGCCAGCAGCTTAGAGACCCTAATCGGGACTGTCACCGGGGAGCTGTTTTTT; cdr3_aa: CASSLETLIGTVTGELFF
d_call: -; j_call: TRBJ1-2; clone_size: -; v_call: TRBV11-2; cdr3_nt: TGTGCCAGCAGCCTGACGTCGGAGGGTCCGTACACCTTC; cdr3_aa: CASSLTSEGPYTF
d_call: -; j_call: TRBJ2-5; clone_size: -; v_call: TRBV5-5; cdr3_nt: TGTGCCAGCAGCTTTACAATCACGGAGACCCAGTACTTC; cdr3_aa: CASSFTITETQYF
d_call: -; j_call: TRBJ1-3; clone_size: -; v_call: TRBV30; cdr3_nt: TGTGCCTGGAGCATAGGCGGAAACTCTGGAAACACCATATATTTT; cdr3_aa: CAWSIGGNSGNTIYF
d_call: TRBD1; j_call: TRBJ1-1; clone_size: -; v_call: TRBV5-1; cdr3_nt: TGCGCCAGCAGCCCAGGACAGGGTGAAGCTTTCTTT; cdr3_aa: CASSPGQGEAFF
d_call: TRBD1; j_call: TRBJ2-6; clone_size: -; v_call: TRBV5-5; cdr3_nt: TGTGCCAGCAGCTTGCAGGGGGCTTCTGGGGCCAACGTCCTGACTTTC; cdr3_aa: CASSLQGASGANVLTF
d_call: TRBD2; j_call: TRBJ2-3; clone_size: once; v_call: TRBV10-3; cdr3_nt: TGTGCCATCAGTGTTAGCGGGAGGTCGCGAAGCACAGATACGCAGTATTTT; cdr3_aa: CAISVSGRSRSTDTQYF
d_call: -; j_call: TRBJ1-6; clone_size: -; v_call: TRBV27; cdr3_nt: TGTGCCAGCAGTTTATCGAACAGGGCAAGATCACCCCTCCACTTT; cdr3_aa: CASSLSNRARSPLHF
d_call: TRBD2; j_call: TRBJ2-5; clone_size: -; v_call: TRBV5-4; cdr3_nt: TGTGCCAGCAGCTTGGGGGCTAGCGGGGCCCAAGAGACCCAGTACTTC; cdr3_aa: CASSLGASGAQETQYF
d_call: TRBD2; j_call: TRBJ2-3; clone_size: -; v_call: TRBV10-3; cdr3_nt: TGTGCCATCAGCCTGGGGGGGAGAACAGATACGCAGTATTTT; cdr3_aa: CAISLGGRTDTQYF
d_call: -; j_call: TRBJ2-4; clone_size: -; v_call: TRBV27; cdr3_nt: TGTGCCAGCAGTTTAGGAGGGTTGGCTAGCATTCAGTACTTC; cdr3_aa: CASSLGGLASIQYF
d_call: -; j_call: TRBJ1-1; clone_size: -; v_call: TRBV5-8; cdr3_nt: TGTGCCAGCAGCCTTGGTATGGGCACTGAAGCTTTCTTT; cdr3_aa: CASSLGMGTEAFF
d_call: TRBD2; j_call: TRBJ2-1; clone_size: -; v_call: TRBV7-8; cdr3_nt: TGTGCCAGCAGCCGCCTAGCGGGAGACGACAATGAGCAGTTCTTC; cdr3_aa: CASSRLAGDDNEQFF
d_call: TRBD1; j_call: TRBJ1-1; clone_size: few; v_call: TRBV11-3; cdr3_nt: TGTGCCAGCAGCTTAGGCCAGGGGGCCGGGCGGACTGAAGCTTTCTTT; cdr3_aa: CASSLGQGAGRTEAFF
d_call: -; j_call: TRBJ2-5; clone_size: once; v_call: TRBV7-9; cdr3_nt: TGTGCCAGCAGGTCCGCAGGGGGGTACCAAGAGACCCAGTACTTC; cdr3_aa: CASRSAGGYQETQYF
d_call: TRBD1; j_call: TRBJ1-2; clone_size: -; v_call: TRBV29-1; cdr3_nt: TGCAGCGTTGCATCGGGACAGGGGAACTATGGCTACACCTTC; cdr3_aa: CSVASGQGNYGYTF
d_call: TRBD1; j_call: TRBJ1-1; clone_size: -; v_call: TRBV24-1; cdr3_nt: TGTGCCACCAGTGTCGGGACAGGGGGACACACTGAAGCTTTCTTT; cdr3_aa: CATSVGTGGHTEAFF
d_call: TRBD2; j_call: TRBJ2-1; clone_size: -; v_call: TRBV29-1; cdr3_nt: TGCAGCGTTGTTGGGCTAGCGGAGTCCTACAATGAGCAGTTCTTC; cdr3_aa: CSVVGLAESYNEQFF
d_call: TRBD2; j_call: TRBJ2-5; clone_size: -; v_call: TRBV11-3; cdr3_nt: TGTGCCAGCAGTTGGACTAGCGGGGGTCAAGAGACCCAGTACTTC; cdr3_aa: CASSWTSGGQETQYF
d_call: TRBD2; j_call: TRBJ2-1; clone_size: -; v_call: TRBV3-1/TRBV3-2; cdr3_nt: TGTGCCAGCAGCTACAGCGGGACTTCCTACAATGAGCAGTTCTTC; cdr3_aa: CASSYSGTSYNEQFF
d_call: -; j_call: TRBJ2-1; clone_size: -; v_call: TRBV11-3; cdr3_nt: TGTGCCAGCAGCCCCCAAGGTGCCCAGCGGAGCTACAATGAGCAGTTCTTC; cdr3_aa: CASSPQGAQRSYNEQFF
d_call: TRBD1; j_call: TRBJ1-2; clone_size: -; v_call: TRBV5-1; cdr3_nt: TGCGCCAGCAGCTTGGAACTCCAGGGGGCAGGATATGGCTACACCTTC; cdr3_aa: CASSLELQGAGYGYTF
d_call: TRBD1; j_call: TRBJ2-7; clone_size: -; v_call: TRBV7-9; cdr3_nt: TGTGCCAGCAGCCCACAGGGGGAGCAGTACTTC; cdr3_aa: CASSPQGEQYF
d_call: -; j_call: TRBJ2-1; clone_size: -; v_call: TRBV5-4; cdr3_nt: TGTGCCAGCAGCTGGGGGACCGTTAACCACAATGAGCAGTTCTTC; cdr3_aa: CASSWGTVNHNEQFF
d_call: -; j_call: TRBJ1-4; clone_size: -; v_call: TRBV2; cdr3_nt: TGTGCCAGCAGTGGGGGCCCTGAAAAACTGTTTTTT; cdr3_aa: CASSGGPEKLFF
d_call: -; j_call: TRBJ2-7; clone_size: once; v_call: TRBV24-1; cdr3_nt: TGTGCCACCGCCTTCGACGAGCAGTACTTC; cdr3_aa: CATAFDEQYF
d_call: -; j_call: TRBJ2-6; clone_size: few; v_call: TRBV30; cdr3_nt: TGTGCCTGGAGTGTGGGCCTCTACAACGTCCTGACTTTC; cdr3_aa: CAWSVGLYNVLTF
d_call: -; j_call: TRBJ1-2; clone_size: -; v_call: TRBV5-1; cdr3_nt: TGCGCCAGCAGCTCGAACCCGACATCGAACTATGGCTACACCTTC; cdr3_aa: CASSSNPTSNYGYTF
d_call: TRBD1; j_call: TRBJ2-3; clone_size: -; v_call: TRBV2; cdr3_nt: TGTGCCAGCAGTGGAGGGACAGATATAACTCATACGCAGTATTTT; cdr3_aa: CASSGGTDITHTQYF
d_call: -; j_call: TRBJ1-3; clone_size: -; v_call: TRBV28; cdr3_nt: TGTGCCAGCTACGGCCAGTCAAGCTCTGGAAACACCATATATTTT; cdr3_aa: CASYGQSSSGNTIYF
d_call: -; j_call: TRBJ1-5; clone_size: -; v_call: TRBV27; cdr3_nt: TGTGCCAGCAGTTTGTCCATAAATCAGCCCCAGCATTTT; cdr3_aa: CASSLSINQPQHF
d_call: -; j_call: TRBJ2-7; clone_size: -; v_call: TRBV11-2; cdr3_nt: TGTGCCAGCAGCTTAGCCCCCCAGCGGGACAGGCACTACGAGCAGTACTTC; cdr3_aa: CASSLAPQRDRHYEQYF
d_call: -; j_call: TRBJ2-2; clone_size: -; v_call: TRBV18; cdr3_nt: TGTGCCAGCTCCCCTATACGGGTACCCTCGAGCACCGGGGAGCTGTTTTTT; cdr3_aa: CASSPIRVPSSTGELFF
d_call: -; j_call: TRBJ2-3; clone_size: -; v_call: TRBV5-1; cdr3_nt: TGCGCCAGCAGCTTGGGAGGCGGGCTCAGGACAGATACGCAGTATTTT; cdr3_aa: CASSLGGGLRTDTQYF
d_call: TRBD2; j_call: TRBJ2-7; clone_size: -; v_call: TRBV28; cdr3_nt: TGTGCCAGCAGGATTAGCGGGAGTTACGAGCAGTACTTC; cdr3_aa: CASRISGSYEQYF
d_call: -; j_call: TRBJ2-5; clone_size: -; v_call: TRBV6-2/TRBV6-3; cdr3_nt: TGTGCCAGCAGTTACTCGTTGGGGGAGACCCAGTACTTC; cdr3_aa: CASSYSLGETQYF
d_call: -; j_call: TRBJ1-1; clone_size: -; v_call: TRBV29-1; cdr3_nt: TGCAGCGGTATGAAGGGGGACACTGAAGCTTTCTTT; cdr3_aa: CSGMKGDTEAFF
d_call: -; j_call: TRBJ2-7; clone_size: once; v_call: TRBV11-2; cdr3_nt: TGTGCCAGCAGCTTAGTTCCGGGAAGGTACGAGCAGTACTTC; cdr3_aa: CASSLVPGRYEQYF
d_call: -; j_call: TRBJ2-7; clone_size: -; v_call: TRBV5-1; cdr3_nt: TGCGCCAGCAGCGGGTCAGGAATCTACGAGCAGTACTTC; cdr3_aa: CASSGSGIYEQYF
d_call: TRBD2; j_call: TRBJ2-1; clone_size: -; v_call: TRBV3-1/TRBV3-2; cdr3_nt: TGTGCCAGCAGCCAAGGACTAGCGGGAACTGAGCAGTTCTTC; cdr3_aa: CASSQGLAGTEQFF
d_call: -; j_call: TRBJ2-1; clone_size: -; v_call: TRBV27; cdr3_nt: TGTGCCAGCAGTTTATCGGGTGGTGAGCAGTTCTTC; cdr3_aa: CASSLSGGEQFF
d_call: -; j_call: TRBJ1-2; clone_size: -; v_call: TRBV13; cdr3_nt: TGTGCCAGCAGCTTTCGTCCTAACTATGGCTACACCTTC; cdr3_aa: CASSFRPNYGYTF
d_call: TRBD2; j_call: TRBJ2-5; clone_size: -; v_call: TRBV2; cdr3_nt: TGTGCCAGCAGGAGCGGGACTAGCGGTTCGGCGTCCCAAGAGACCCAGTACTTC; cdr3_aa: CASRSGTSGSASQETQYF
d_call: TRBD1; j_call: TRBJ1-2; clone_size: -; v_call: TRBV2; cdr3_nt: TGTGCCAGCAAACAATGGACAGGGGGAGAGGGCTACACCTTC; cdr3_aa: CASKQWTGGEGYTF
d_call: -; j_call: TRBJ1-1; clone_size: few; v_call: TRBV3-1/TRBV3-2; cdr3_nt: TGTGCCAGCAGTCCTGAAGGGACTGAAGCTTTCTTT; cdr3_aa: CASSPEGTEAFF
d_call: TRBD2; j_call: TRBJ2-5; clone_size: -; v_call: TRBV14; cdr3_nt: TGTGCCAGCAGTCTCGGACTAGCGGCTAAGGGGACCCAGTACTTC; cdr3_aa: CASSLGLAAKGTQYF
d_call: -; j_call: TRBJ2-1; clone_size: -; v_call: TRBV6-2/TRBV6-3; cdr3_nt: TGTGCCAGCAGTTACGGGACTTTTCCGAGCTCCTACAATGAGCAGTTCTTC; cdr3_aa: CASSYGTFPSSYNEQFF
d_call: -; j_call: TRBJ1-6; clone_size: -; v_call: TRBV6-1; cdr3_nt: TGTGCCAGCAGTGAAGGTTTCGTGAAAAGCTTCCTCCACTTT; cdr3_aa: CASSEGFVKSFLHF
d_call: -; j_call: TRBJ2-3; clone_size: -; v_call: TRBV11-3; cdr3_nt: TGTGCCAGCAGCTTAGAATTCAGCACAGATACGCAGTATTTT; cdr3_aa: CASSLEFSTDTQYF
d_call: -; j_call: TRBJ1-1; clone_size: -; v_call: TRBV7-9; cdr3_nt: TGTGCCCAACGGGAGGCCAGCGACGTTAACACTGAAGCTTTCTTT; cdr3_aa: CAQREASDVNTEAFF
d_call: -; j_call: TRBJ1-4; clone_size: -; v_call: TRBV7-2; cdr3_nt: TGTGCCAGCAGCTCCCAGACATCAACTAATGAAAAACTGTTTTTT; cdr3_aa: CASSSQTSTNEKLFF